This T cell receptor (beta chain) was recorded in a study of cytomegalovirus exposure and HLA in healthy donors. The PCR contained 60 Vbeta and 13 Jbeta primers. Produced via immunoSEQ multiplex PCR; TCRdb's table is partial and in-frame only. The sample holds over 150,000 clones, around 81% seen once. CDR3 length equals 15 residues. Germline V lookup: CDR1 SGDLS, CDR2 YYNGEE. The ends were cut back, 4 bases at V and 0 bases at J, with 11 bases in the middle. The source material was PBMCs. This clonotype was obtained from a woman aged 30 to 39 in good health and CMV-seronegative. The chain recombines TRBV9 with TRBJ2-4; possibly TRBD1 for D (6 bases). The chain's CDR3 is CASSRMTGAKNIQYF. CDR3 DNA: TGTGCCAGCAGCAGAATGACAGGAGCCAAAAACATTCAGTACTTC. The whole variable domain, remainder taken from reference TRBV9 and TRBJ2-4, is DSGVTQTPKHLITATGQRVTLRCSPRSGDLSVYWYQQSLDQGLQFLIQYYNGEERAKGNILERFSAQQFPDLHSELNLSSLELGDSALYFCASSRMTGAKNIQYFGAGTRLSVL.